Each of the 22 T cell receptor beta chains below was sequenced from the same sample in a study of cytomegalovirus exposure and HLA in healthy donors. Primers for the PCR totalled 60 Vbeta and 13 Jbeta. Libraries were prepared by immunoSEQ multiplex PCR; TCRdb keeps only in-frame clonotypes and omits some of them. The table has about 200,000 clones, 79% seen once; the top ten hold 0.35% to 0.5%. Sequencing was carried out using PBMCs. The receptors stem from a male donor in good health and CMV-seropositive.

The V and J genes are TRBV7-8 and TRBJ1-1; the D is unclear. Germline CDR1 SGHVS, CDR2 FQNEAQ. V was cut by 3 bases and J by 0 bases, with 8 bases left in between. The CDR3 runs 14 residues. The CDR3 sequence: CASSFPHVNTEAFF. The DNA for the CDR3 is TGTGCCAGCAGCTTTCCCCATGTGAACACTGAAGCTTTCTTT.

The rearrangement uses TRBV4-1 and TRBJ2-1; TRBD2 aligns across 10 bases. With 0 bases clipped from V and 0 bases from J, the junction kept 5 bases outside the gene matches. The CDR3 runs to 18 residues. Germline assignment: CDR1 MGHRA and CDR2 YSYEKL. The CDR3 region is CASSQEAGGRFSYNEQFF. In DNA, the CDR3 is TGCGCCAGCAGCCAAGAAGCGGGGGGGAGATTCTCCTACAATGAGCAGTTCTTC.

V and J are TRBV11-3 and TRBJ2-2; 9 bases match TRBD1. The CDR3 sequence is 16 residues long. Germline CDR1 reads SGHNT; CDR2 reads YENEEA. Trimming took 4 bases from V and 6 from J; bases not matched to a gene: 9. CDR3 nucleotide sequence: TGTGCCAGCAGCTCGCGGGACAGGGCTGCCCCCGGGGAGCTGTTTTTT. The encoded protein is CASSSRDRAAPGELFF.

The chain links TRBV15 to TRBJ2-2, with 9 bases matching TRBD1. CDR3 length: 15 residues. CDR1 and CDR2 from the germline V gene are LNHNV and YYDKDF (reference sequence). V shed 4 bases, J shed 5 bases, and the junction held 5 bases outside the gene matches. In DNA form, the CDR3 reads TGTGCCACCAGCATAGGGACAGGGACGACCGGGGAGCTGTTTTTT. As protein: CATSIGTGTTGELFF.

V is TRBV2 and J is TRBJ1-3; D remains ambiguous. Germline V gene data show CDR1 as SNHLY and CDR2 as FYNNEI. CDR3 length equals 13 residues. Deletions cut 11 bases from V and 2 bases from J, with 13 bases between. DNA of the CDR3: TGTGCCGGAGCCATAATACCTGGAAACACCATATATTTT. Translating it yields CAGAIIPGNTIYF.

The rearrangement uses TRBV2 and TRBJ2-1; 15 bases agree with TRBD2. The germline CDR1 and CDR2 sequences are SNHLY and FYNNEI. This CDR3 is 17 amino acids long. Unmatched junction bases numbered 7, after V lost 4 bases and J lost 6 bases. The CDR3 reads CASSGSKGLAGGNEQFF. For the CDR3, the DNA is TGTGCCAGCAGTGGCTCTAAGGGACTAGCGGGAGGCAATGAGCAGTTCTTC.

This clone was recorded only once. The chain links TRBV25-1 to TRBJ1-6, with D hard to call. Germline CDR1 MGHDK, CDR2 SYGVNS. CDR3 length: 13 residues. V was trimmed by 3 bases and J by 11 bases, leaving 11 bases between them. The CDR3 DNA reads as TGTGCCAGCAGTGAGTTAGTCAAAGCACCCCTCCACTTT. This codes for CASSELVKAPLHF. Based on the CDR3 plus reference TRBV25-1 and TRBJ1-6, the full variable domain is EADIYQTPRYLVIGTGKKITLECSQTMGHDKMYWYQQDPGMELHLIHYSYGVNSTEKGDLSSESTVSRIRTEHFPLTLESARPSHTSQYLCASSELVKAPLHFGNGTRLTVT.

This chain uses TRBV18 with TRBJ1-4; a possible D gene is TRBD1 (6 bases). The CDR3 contains 17 residues. Germline CDR1 and CDR2: KGHSH and LQKENI. V was cut by 3 bases and J by 5 bases, with 19 bases left in between. As DNA, the CDR3 is TGTGCCAGCTCACCTCCACAGGGCGATAGGGGGAATGAAAAACTGTTTTTT. Its protein product is CASSPPQGDRGNEKLFF. Complete variable domain (other parts from reference TRBV18 and TRBJ1-4): NAGVMQNPRHLVRRRGQEARLRCSPMKGHSHVYWYRQLPEEGLKFMVYLQKENIIDESGMPKERFSAEFPKEGPSILRIQQVVRGDSAAYFCASSPPQGDRGNEKLFFGSGTQLSVL.

This clone was seen just once. J is TRBJ2-3 and V is TRBV4-3, with no clear D. Trimming removed 0 bases at V and 1 base at J, with 11 bases between. The CDR3 is 16 amino acids. Germline CDR1 LGHNA, CDR2 YSLEER. The CDR3 DNA sequence: TGCGCCAGCAGCCAAGATGGCGGCACGCGCACAGATACGCAGTATTTT. This translates into CASSQDGGTRTDTQYF.

J is TRBJ2-7 and V is TRBV7-9, with D unclear. This CDR3 has 13 residues. CDR1 is SEHNR and CDR2 is FQNEAQ in the germline V gene (reference sequence). V was trimmed by 6 bases and J by 0 bases, leaving 9 bases between them. The DNA for the CDR3 is TGTGCCAGCAGGGGCCTGGGCTCCTACGAGCAGTACTTC. Translated: CASRGLGSYEQYF.

The J gene is TRBJ2-1, the V gene TRBV6-6; a weak D match, TRBD1 (6 bases). Germline CDR1 reads MNHNY; CDR2 reads SVGAGI (reference sequence). V was clipped by 4 bases and J by 15 bases, with 19 bases between them. The CDR3 is 13 amino acids. Here the CDR3 DNA reads TGTGCCAGCAGTTCCTTCGAGAGGGGGAAGATGTTCTTC. This encodes CASSSFERGKMFF.

The chain is built from TRBV7-3 and TRBJ2-7, with 8 positions matching TRBD2. Per the germline V gene, CDR1 is SGHTA and CDR2 is FQGTGA. Trimming took 5 bases from V and 2 from J; bases not matched to a gene: 8. The CDR3 spans 15 residues. The CDR3 DNA sequence: TGTGCCAGCAGCCCCCCCCGGGGGGGACCCTACGAGCAGTACTTC. Translating it yields CASSPPRGGPYEQYF.

A few counts support this clone. The chain is built from TRBV10-3 and TRBJ2-7; 7 bases are shared with TRBD2. The CDR3 sequence is 15 residues long. Germline values: CDR1 ENHRY, CDR2 SYGVKD. J gave up 7 bases and V 10 bases, and 19 bases lay outside the gene matches. The CDR3 region has the DNA TGTGCCAGCCACTCTAGCGGTAGCGACTCAGGGGAGCAGTACTTC. This sequence encodes CASHSSGSDSGEQYF.

The chain couples TRBV4-1 to TRBJ1-5, with D unresolved. The germline gives CDR1 MGHRA, CDR2 YSYEKL. V gave up 5 bases and J gave up 3 bases, with 8 bases separating them. The CDR3 extends over 13 amino acids. CDR3 in amino acids: CASSSADNQPQHF. DNA of the CDR3: TGCGCCAGCAGCTCGGCGGACAATCAGCCCCAGCATTTT.

Of note for this clone: No DNA is shown, since the ends of the CDR3 on it are uncertain; the CDR3 is the one TCRdb lists. This chain joins TRBV19 and TRBJ1-1; the tabulated D call, TRBD1, remains unverified against the DNA. Germline values: CDR1 LNHDA, CDR2 SQIVND (reference sequence). The CDR3 comprises 14 residues, both ends counted. CDR3: CASTSGQTNTEAFF.

The chain employs TRBV7-2 and TRBJ2-3; the match to TRBD2 covers 9 bases. Losses at the gene ends were 3 bases for V and 3 bases for J; bases not matched to a gene: 7. From germline, CDR1 is SGHTA and CDR2 FQGNSA. The CDR3 has 16 residues. CDR3 region: CASSLSPSGGTDTQYF. DNA for the CDR3: TGTGCCAGCAGCTTGTCACCGAGCGGGGGGACAGATACGCAGTATTTT.

The genes are TRBV10-3 and TRBJ2-7; D might be TRBD2 (5 bases). V was cut by 0 bases and J by 2 bases, with 8 bases left in between. The germline CDR1 and CDR2 sequences are ENHRY and SYGVKD. The CDR3 spans 14 residues. This chain's CDR3 is CAISESAGAYEQYF. The CDR3 coding sequence is TGTGCCATCAGTGAGTCCGCGGGTGCCTACGAGCAGTACTTC.

The chain links TRBV18 to TRBJ2-7, with 14 positions matching TRBD2. V shed 3 bases, J shed 6 bases, and the junction held 4 bases outside the gene matches. The germline gives CDR1 KGHSH, CDR2 LQKENI. The CDR3 has 15 residues. In DNA, the CDR3 is TGTGCCAGCTCACCGGGACTAGCGGGAGTAGGCGAGCAGTACTTC. Translated, it gives CASSPGLAGVGEQYF.

This chain uses TRBV13 with TRBJ1-1, with D possibly being TRBD1 (6 bases). Trimming removed 1 base at V and 6 bases at J, with 18 bases between. Germline-derived CDR1 and CDR2 are PRHDT and FYEKMQ (reference sequence). The CDR3 is 16 residues long. The CDR3 bases are TGTGCCAGCAGCTTAGAAGGCGGGGGGCTTAGGGCTGAAGCTTTCTTT. Protein: CASSLEGGGLRAEAFF.

V usage is TRBV4-1 and J usage is TRBJ1-1; 12 positions agree with TRBD1. The CDR3 spans 18 residues. The V gene's germline CDR1 is MGHRA and CDR2 YSYEKL. V shed 0 bases and J 7 bases; nucleotides not matched to a gene: 12. CDR3 coding DNA: TGCGCCAGCAGCCAAGAACGGGACAGGGGGCGCCGGGGTGGTGAAGCTTTCTTT. Translating it yields CASSQERDRGRRGGEAFF.

The rearrangement links TRBV7-3 to TRBJ2-7; no firm D call. Germline V gives CDR1 SGHTA, CDR2 FQGTGA. The CDR3 is made up of 11 amino acids. Trimming shortened V by 4 bases and J by 3 bases, and 4 bases separated the two germline ends. The CDR3 DNA is TGTGCCAGCAGCTCGTACTACGAGCAGTACTTC. It translates to CASSSYYEQYF.

The V gene is TRBV7-9, the J gene TRBJ1-6, with D possibly TRBD1 on 5 matching bases. The germline V gene has CDR1 SEHNR and CDR2 FQNEAQ (reference sequence). The CDR3 has 14 residues. The ends were cut back, 2 bases at V and 7 bases at J, with 9 bases in the middle. The CDR3 DNA reads TGTGCCAGCAGCTTATCGGAGGGGAATTCACCCCTCCACTTT. Residues: CASSLSEGNSPLHF.